The 10 T cell receptor beta chains in this list originate from one sample, sequenced in a study of memory CD8 T cells in hepatitis C reinfection (dated 2017 in TCRdb). Receptor amplification or capture employed the immunoSEQ multiplex PCR assay. TCRdb mirrors the immuneACCESS table, restricted to in-frame sequences. Some clones are absent from its copies; in checked studies, under half trace to an unresolved V gene, and the reason for the others is unknown. The sample table contains over 45,000 clones; only one count was recorded for 85% to 90% of them. Clones ranked in the top ten supply 1% of the sample. The time point label here, explained by the study, means: pre-reinfection, 55 to 20 weeks before reinfection detection. Sorted cells were sequenced directly ex vivo, with no in vitro expansion before TCR sequencing. The specimen sequenced was naive CD8+ T cells sorted from blood. What the cell subset or site label conveys for this sample: total naive CD8+CD45RO- T cells. Every receptor here comes from a man between 18 and 35 years old with hepatitis C virus infection.

The chain has TRBV7-9 and TRBJ1-3; weak D call: TRBD1 (5 bases). This CDR3 contains 17 residues. Trimming left V 4 bases short and J 0 bases short, with 16 bases between. The germline V gene has CDR1 SEHNR and CDR2 FQNEAQ (reference sequence). The CDR3, as DNA: TGTGCCAGCAGCTCCCCCTGGGCAGGGCTCTCTGGAAACACCATATATTTT. This codes for CASSSPWAGLSGNTIYF. Combining the CDR3 with reference TRBV7-9 and TRBJ1-3 gives the whole variable domain DTGVSQNPRHKITKRGQNVTFRCDPISEHNRLYWYRQTLGQGPEFLTYFQNEAQLEKSRLLSDRFSAERPKGSFSTLEIQRTEQGDSAMYLCASSSPWAGLSGNTIYFGEGSWLTVV.

A remark on this clone: The junction departs from germline at one end; a sequencing error may be responsible. This sequence joins TRBV6-5 and TRBJ1-1; 12 bases agree with TRBD1. Germline lookup yields CDR1 MNHEY and CDR2 SVGAGI. CDR3 length equals 13 residues. CDR3 bases: TGTGCCAGCAGCCCGGGACAGGGGGCTGACGCTTTCTTT. Translated, it gives CASSPGQGADAFF.

This chain uses TRBV6-5 with TRBJ1-1, with TRBD1 matching over 7 bases. This CDR3 is built from 15 residues. The ends lost 6 bases at V and 1 base at J; junction bases unmatched: 8. Germline V gene lookup returns CDR1 MNHEY and CDR2 SVGAGI. The CDR3 DNA sequence: TGTGCCAGCAGAACCGACAGGGTGGGGAACACTGAAGCTTTCTTT. Protein sequence: CASRTDRVGNTEAFF.

The rearrangement links TRBV28 to TRBJ1-2; 10 bases are a match to TRBD1. Germline lookup yields CDR1 MDHEN and CDR2 SYDVKM. V was pared by 1 base and J by 4 bases, with 6 bases of the junction left unmatched. CDR3 size: 16 residues. CDR3 amino acids: CASSLFNGQGVYGYTF. CDR3 coding DNA: TGTGCCAGCAGTTTATTCAACGGACAGGGGGTCTATGGCTACACCTTC.

This chain uses TRBV18 with TRBJ2-5, with 13 positions matching TRBD2. Germline V lookup: CDR1 KGHSH, CDR2 LQKENI. J lost 2 bases, V lost 3 bases, and 6 bases had no gene match. CDR3 size: 17 residues. DNA of the CDR3: TGTGCCAGCTCACCTCAGGGACTAGCGGGGCATCAAGAGACCCAGTACTTC. Amino acid sequence: CASSPQGLAGHQETQYF.

This clone was detected only once. V gene TRBV19 combines with J gene TRBJ2-1, with 11 positions matching TRBD2. Losses at the gene ends were 5 bases for V and 7 bases for J; bases not matched to a gene: 7. The CDR3 totals 15 residues. Per germline, CDR1 LNHDA and CDR2 SQIVND (reference sequence). The CDR3 spells CASSQSVAGGNEQFF. The CDR3 DNA reads as TGTGCCAGTAGTCAATCCGTAGCGGGGGGGAATGAGCAGTTCTTC.

V and J are TRBV19 and TRBJ2-6, with TRBD1 identical over 8 bases. This CDR3 contains 17 residues. Germline trimming cut 1 base from V and 5 bases from J; bases unmatched to any gene: 7. Germline loops: CDR1 LNHDA, CDR2 SQIVND (reference sequence). DNA for the CDR3: TGTGCCAGTAGTATAGGGACAGGGACTGTAAGGGCCAACGTCCTGACTTTC. As protein: CASSIGTGTVRANVLTF.

The CDR3 protein is CASSFYRDTGELFF. The CDR3 nucleotides are TGTGCCAGCAGTTTCTACAGAGACACCGGGGAGCTGTTTTTT. The chain carries TRBV27 and TRBJ2-2; D is uncertain. Germline V CDR1 and CDR2: MNHEY, SMNVEV (reference sequence). This CDR3 is 14 amino acids long. The germline V and J ends were trimmed by 3 bases and 3 bases, with 8 bases remaining between them.

This clone was recorded a few times. The chain has TRBV29-1 and TRBJ1-1; D call uncertain. The CDR3 is 11 amino acids. Between the trimmed V and J ends, which lost 4 bases and 5 bases, there was a span of 8 bases. Germline V gene sequence: CDR1 SQVTM, CDR2 ANQGSEA. DNA of the CDR3: TGCAGCGTTGTTGTAGATACTGAAGCTTTCTTT. Translating gives CSVVVDTEAFF.

This clone was counted a single time. The chain carries TRBV5-1 and TRBJ2-1, with TRBD2 matching 14 bases. Looked up from germline, CDR1 is SGHRS and CDR2 is YFSETQ. This CDR3 is built from 16 residues. V gave up 4 bases and J gave up 6 bases; unmatched junction bases: 6. The CDR3 reads CASSVMGTSGSNEQFF. The CDR3 DNA sequence: TGCGCCAGCAGCGTCATGGGGACTAGCGGGAGCAATGAGCAGTTCTTC.